This is a list of T cell receptor beta chains from one sample in a study of blood T cell repertoires in COVID-19. The assay was immunoSEQ multiplex PCR, and TCRdb's table has in-frame clones only and misses some. The repertoire holds 110,000 or so clones, 85% seen once, with around an eighth in the top ten. The sequenced sample was peripheral blood. These receptors all come from a human donor in a cohort sampled during active COVID-19. Both conserved end residues are part of each CDR3. Clone sizes are given selectively: once, few, many, or a class where the clone is expanded.

V	J	size	CDR3
TRBV4-1	TRBJ2-1	once	CASSPTSPSGGTNNEQFF
TRBV20-1	TRBJ2-1	-	CSANSGNEQFF
TRBV29-1	TRBJ2-3	-	CSVEESHTQYF
TRBV6-4	TRBJ2-1	once	CASSPGHYNEQFF
TRBV7-2	TRBJ2-3	-	CASSRGLAGGGADTQYF
TRBV7-5	TRBJ2-1	-	CARSLNRCNEQFF
TRBV27	TRBJ1-5	-	CASSHKGRGAYSNQPQHF
TRBV6-1	TRBJ1-2	-	CASSEAEGPYGYTF
TRBV6-5	TRBJ1-2	-	CASRITGTGGYGYTF
TRBV5-5	TRBJ1-4	-	CASSLEAAQGKLFF
TRBV29-1	TRBJ1-4	-	CSASRGATNEKLFF
TRBV10-3	TRBJ2-6	-	CAISARGTGGSSGANVLTF
TRBV7-9	TRBJ1-1	-	CASHLRGMNTEAFF
TRBV5-1	TRBJ2-2	few	CASSGTSGGNTGELFF
TRBV28	TRBJ1-3	-	CASSSGGGGFSGNTIYF
TRBV4-1	TRBJ1-1	-	CASQGQGITEAFF
TRBV10-3	TRBJ1-2	-	CAIRGTGHLNYGYTF
TRBV10-3	TRBJ1-1	-	CAIKDTGYSTEAFF
TRBV6-2/TRBV6-3	TRBJ2-5	-	CASSINSQETQYF
TRBV28	TRBJ1-2	-	CASQDREGGYTF
TRBV6-5	TRBJ2-1	-	CASSTLPGGRNEQFF
TRBV7-2	TRBJ1-1	-	CASSSGTLAEAFF
TRBV5-1	TRBJ2-3	-	CASSLIRDTDTQYF
TRBV5-1	TRBJ2-7	-	CASSLEPSGGYEQYF
TRBV14	TRBJ2-7	once	CASSQTGEFHEQYF
TRBV6-5	TRBJ1-4	once	CASSYSSVGEKLFF
TRBV5-1	TRBJ2-7	-	CASSLQAGSYEQYF
TRBV12-5	TRBJ2-5	-	CASGFGGPVETQYF
TRBV6-5	TRBJ1-4	once	CASSKRQLNEKLFF
TRBV7-6	TRBJ1-1	-	CASSSRTGGNTEAFF
TRBV12-5	TRBJ2-5	-	CASGRDTIGETQYF
TRBV29-1	TRBJ2-3	-	CSAGLAINTQYF
TRBV7-9	TRBJ1-2	once	CASSPYRVTDYGYTF
TRBV19	TRBJ2-2	few	CASTPDRGRITGELFF
TRBV2	TRBJ2-2	-	CASSTDRNTGELFF
TRBV9	TRBJ1-3	-	CASSGVQTLSGNTIYF
TRBV9	TRBJ2-7	-	CASSVASWTGSSYEQYF
TRBV7-2	TRBJ1-1	-	CASSLVLSTEAFF
TRBV5-1	TRBJ2-5	-	CASSLGQAQETQYF
TRBV6-5	TRBJ1-2	-	CASSFRGQTLGYTF
TRBV6-1	TRBJ1-1	-	CASSDGTGGWTEAFF
TRBV7-3	TRBJ2-1	-	CASSPRGTGGNEQFF
TRBV28	TRBJ1-6	few	CASSRDSNSPLHF
TRBV7-2	TRBJ1-2	-	CASSLGLIYGYTF
TRBV7-2	TRBJ1-2	-	CASSLGPDRDFYGYTF
TRBV6-6	TRBJ1-1	-	CASSQGGEAFF
TRBV4-1	TRBJ1-3	-	CASSFSGEGGNTIYF
TRBV18	TRBJ2-1	-	CASSPPPSGGPPNEQFF
TRBV28	TRBJ1-6	few	CASSFRGSSLLHF
TRBV7-2	TRBJ1-2	-	CASSLQGANYGYTF
TRBV19	TRBJ1-1	-	CATQGGTEAFF
TRBV10-2	TRBJ1-2	-	CASSDRTGAFDYGYTF
TRBV4-3	TRBJ1-2	few	CASSQDRGGSNYGYTF